The rows below give T cell receptor beta chains drawn from one sample of a study of cytomegalovirus exposure and HLA in healthy donors. Profiling relied on immunoSEQ multiplex PCR, and the TCRdb table lists in-frame clones only, not all of them. Of 150,000 to 200,000 clones in the sample, roughly 85% are singletons; the top ten hold approximately 6%. The sample consisted of PBMCs. The receptors derive from a middle-aged man in good health and CMV-seropositive. CDR3s include the opening cysteine and the closing phenylalanine or tryptophan. A D gene is named only where the DNA matches it firmly. Not every row has a clone size; where given, it reads once, few, many or a size class.

>TRBJ1-1|TRBD1|TRBV11-2|few
TGTGCCAGCAGCTGGACAGGGGAAGCTTTCTTT
CASSWTGEAFF
>TRBJ2-5|TRBD2|TRBV5-4|.
TGTGCCAGCAGCAAAGCCTTAGCGGGAGAGACCCAGTACTTC
CASSKALAGETQYF
>TRBJ2-3|TRBD2|TRBV11-3|.
TGTGCCAGCAGCGGGGCCGGGACTAGCGTTACGCAGTATTTT
CASSGAGTSVTQYF
>TRBJ1-3|TRBD1|TRBV4-1|.
TGCGCCAGCAGCCCATACAGGGGCGGCTCTGGAAACACCATATATTTT
CASSPYRGGSGNTIYF
>TRBJ2-7|TRBD2|TRBV11-2|once
TGTGCCAGCAGCTTAAGCGGGAGAGGTTCCTACGAGCAGTACTTC
CASSLSGRGSYEQYF
>TRBJ1-1|.|TRBV4-2|few
TGTGCCAGCAGCCAAGATCGCAGGACAGCTGAAGCTTTCTTT
CASSQDRRTAEAFF
>TRBJ1-2|.|TRBV30|once
TGTGCCTGGAAAGTTGGGCCCGGCTATGGCTACACCTTC
CAWKVGPGYGYTF
>TRBJ2-7|TRBD2|TRBV6-1|.
TGTGCCAGCGTTGAAGGGCTAGCGGGAACCTTCTACGAGCAGTACTTC
CASVEGLAGTFYEQYF
>TRBJ2-7|TRBD1|TRBV11-3|.
TGTGCCAGCAGCTTAGCCATAGGACAGGGGGACGACGAGCAGTACTTC
CASSLAIGQGDDEQYF
>TRBJ2-1|TRBD1|TRBV2|.
TGTGCCAGCAGTGATCTTTTCTATGGGACAGAGCGGTTCTTC
CASSDLFYGTERFF
>TRBJ1-2|TRBD1|TRBV11-3|.
TGTGCCAGCAGCTTGGGGCAGGGGGTCTATGGCTACACCTTC
CASSLGQGVYGYTF
>TRBJ2-3|.|TRBV9|once
TGTGCCAGCAGCGTATCATCTAGCGAGGATACGCAGTATTTT
CASSVSSSEDTQYF
>TRBJ1-4|.|TRBV30|few
TGTGCCTGGAGTGTATTGCGGGAAAAACTGTTTTTT
CAWSVLREKLFF
>TRBJ2-7|.|TRBV7-9|few
TGTGCCAGCAGCATGCAGGCGTACGAGCAGTACTTC
CASSMQAYEQYF
>TRBJ2-1|.|TRBV4-2|.
TGTGCCAGCAGCCAGGCCAGAGACTACCCACAGTTCTTC
CASSQARDYPQFF
>TRBJ1-1|TRBD1|TRBV11-3|.
TGTGCCAGCCAAAGGGGACAGGGGTCTGACACTGAAGCTTTCTTT
CASQRGQGSDTEAFF
>TRBJ1-5|TRBD1|TRBV27|.
TGTGCCAGCAGTTTAGGACAGGGATCAGGAGGGCAGCCCCAGCATTTT
CASSLGQGSGGQPQHF
>TRBJ2-4|TRBD2|TRBV11-1|.
TGTGCCAGCAGCTCCGGACTAGCGGGAGGGATTCAGTACTTC
CASSSGLAGGIQYF
>TRBJ2-1|TRBD2|TRBV5-1|.
TGCGCCAGCAGCTGGACTAGCGGAGGCTCCTACAATGAGCAGTTCTTC
CASSWTSGGSYNEQFF
>TRBJ2-1|TRBD2|TRBV9|.
TGTGCCAGCAGCCCGGGACTAAACAATGAGCAGTTCTTC
CASSPGLNNEQFF
>TRBJ2-7|TRBD1|TRBV5-1|.
TGCGCCAGCAGCTTGGCCCAGGGGGCTAGGGAGCAGTACTTC
CASSLAQGAREQYF
>TRBJ2-7|TRBD2|TRBV11-2|.
TGTGCCAGCGGCTTAGCGGGAGGCTACGAGCAGTACTTC
CASGLAGGYEQYF
>TRBJ2-6|TRBD2|TRBV14|.
TGTGCCAGCAGCGCCCAGCGGGAGTCTGGGGCCAACGTCCTGACTTTC
CASSAQRESGANVLTF
>TRBJ2-7|TRBD1|TRBV25-1|once
TGTGCCAGCAGTGACTCCAGGGGGCTAAATAACTACGAGCAGTACTTC
CASSDSRGLNNYEQYF
>TRBJ1-1|.|TRBV15|.
TGTGCCACCAGCAGAGATAAAGGGTTTGCGGGAAGGGGGGGCACTGAAGCTTTCTTT
CATSRDKGFAGRGGTEAFF
>TRBJ2-7|TRBD2|TRBV2|.
TGTGCCAGCACCGAGGCGGCGGGAGGATTCTCCTACGAGCAGTACTTC
CASTEAAGGFSYEQYF
>TRBJ2-1|TRBD1|TRBV30|.
TGTGCCGGGACAGGGTACAATGAGCAGTTCTTC
CAGTGYNEQFF
>TRBJ2-1|.|TRBV11-2|.
TGTGCCAGCAGCCGACTAGTCTACAATGAGCAGTTCTTC
CASSRLVYNEQFF
>TRBJ2-3|TRBD2|TRBV29-1|.
TGCAGTACGACCTTAGCGGGAAGCACAGATACGCAGTATTTT
CSTTLAGSTDTQYF
>TRBJ2-3|TRBD2|TRBV7-2|.
TGTGCCAGCAGCCCACGGACTAGCGGGAGGGATACGCAGTATTTT
CASSPRTSGRDTQYF
>TRBJ1-4|.|TRBV19|.
TGTGCCAGTAGTATAACGGCGGAGGGGGAAAAACTGTTTTTT
CASSITAEGEKLFF
>TRBJ2-3|TRBD2|TRBV2|.
TGTGCCAGCAGTGGTCCGGGAGGAAGGCTAGATACGCAGTATTTT
CASSGPGGRLDTQYF
>TRBJ1-2|.|TRBV5-1|.
TGCGCCAGCAGCTTGCGGGGTGATGGAGGCTACACCTTC
CASSLRGDGGYTF
>TRBJ2-7|TRBD2|TRBV10-3|once
TGTGCCATCAGTGCCGGGACTAGCTACCACGAGCAGTACTTC
CAISAGTSYHEQYF
>TRBJ1-6|TRBD1|TRBV28|few
TGTGCCAGCAGTTCATTGGACAGGGCCATTAATTCACCCCTCCACTTT
CASSSLDRAINSPLHF
>TRBJ1-1|.|TRBV18|.
TGTGCCAGCTCGCCCCCCAGGGCAATGAACACTGAAGCTTTCTTT
CASSPPRAMNTEAFF
>TRBJ2-1|TRBD2|TRBV15|.
TGTGCCACCAGCAACACTAGCGGAGGCTACAATGAGCAGTTCTTC
CATSNTSGGYNEQFF
>TRBJ1-1|.|TRBV9|few
TGTGCCAGCAGTGCCCGGGGGAGCACTGAAGCTTTCTTT
CASSARGSTEAFF
>TRBJ2-7|TRBD1|TRBV5-4|.
TGTGCCAGCAGCTCTTGGACAGGGGCCTACGAGCAGTACTTC
CASSSWTGAYEQYF
>TRBJ1-3|.|TRBV7-2|.
TGTGCCAGCAGCCCCACCACAGGAAACACCATATATTTT
CASSPTTGNTIYF
>TRBJ1-2|TRBD1|TRBV9|.
TGTGCCAGCAGCGCGCCACGGACAGGGGAAGGCTACACCTTC
CASSAPRTGEGYTF
>TRBJ2-1|TRBD2|TRBV5-1|.
TGCGCCAGCAGCCCTAGCGGGAGCCACAATGAGCAGTTCTTC
CASSPSGSHNEQFF
>TRBJ2-4|.|TRBV5-1|.
TGCGCCAGCAGCGTTACTGGAGGGGTAGCCAAAAACATTCAGTACTTC
CASSVTGGVAKNIQYF
>TRBJ2-7|TRBD2|TRBV10-3|.
TGTGCCATCAGTGGAGGTGGCGGGAGACCCTCCTACGAGCAGTACTTC
CAISGGGGRPSYEQYF
>TRBJ2-2|TRBD2|TRBV15|.
TGTGCCACCAGCAGAAGACTAGCGGCGAACACCGGGGAGCTGTTTTTT
CATSRRLAANTGELFF
>TRBJ2-7|.|TRBV4-1|.
TGCGCCAGCAGCCCCCGGGACTCCTACGAGCAGTACTTC
CASSPRDSYEQYF
>TRBJ2-3|TRBD2|TRBV2|.
TGTGCCAGCAGTGGATTAGCGGGAGTAACAGATACGCAGTATTTT
CASSGLAGVTDTQYF
>TRBJ2-7|.|TRBV28|.
TGTGCCAGCAGGACCTCCAGGGGTCACGAGCAGTACTTC
CASRTSRGHEQYF